Reported below is one TCR beta chain. The data were taken from a study of T cell changes during pregnancy in multiple sclerosis. The CDR3 is 15 amino acids. Germline CDR1 SGHNT, CDR2 YYREEE (reference sequence). Trimming cost V 1 base and J 2 bases, with 10 bases left between them. TCRdb's copy holds only in-frame clones and misses some; the assay was immunoSEQ multiplex PCR. Of approximately 45,000 clones listed, around 90% are singletons. Sequencing was performed on CD4+ T cells from peripheral blood mononuclear cells, taken in the first trimester of pregnancy. This clonotype was sampled from a female donor with multiple sclerosis, enrolled in a pregnancy study. The gene calls are TRBV5-4 and TRBJ2-1; the D gene is possibly TRBD2 (6 bases). CDR3 DNA: TGTGCCAGCAGCTTGACGGGACTCACCTACAATGAGCAGTTCTTC. Amino acid sequence: CASSLTGLTYNEQFF.